The sequence of this TCR delta chain was determined in a study of gamma-delta T cells after stem cell transplantation. TCRdb reanalysed the RT-PCR reads with CATT. This repertoire shows about 1,800 delta-chain clones, roughly a sixth found once; its top ten account for approximately 70%. By share of the sample, this clone is large (0.1 to 1%). This sample also contains other DNA sequences that code for the same CDR3. This receptor was obtained from a human donor. It is not recorded whose cells these are; they may come from a transplant donor. Sequencing input: gamma-delta T cells.

The CDR3 loop is CAFSQLGRFWGYPLWTDKLIF. In DNA, the CDR3 is TGTGCCTTTAGTCAGCTGGGACGATTTTGGGGATACCCTTTGTGGACCGATAAACTCATCTTT. The genes are TRDV3 and TRDJ1, with 8 bases identical to TRDD3. CDR3 size: 21 residues. With V trimmed by 0 bases and J by 2 bases, 26 bases remained unmatched. The germline V gene has CDR1 TVYSNPD and CDR2 GDNSRS (reference sequence).